Below are 30 T cell receptor beta chains sequenced from a single sample in a study of graft-versus-host responses after intestinal transplantation. Profiling relied on immunoSEQ multiplex PCR, and the TCRdb table lists in-frame clones only, not all of them. Here the sample spans approximately 20,000 clones, roughly 40% being singletons. The sample here was alloreactive CD4+ T cells from a mixed lymphocyte reaction culture, taken before intestinal transplant. Described subset: CFSE-low proliferating T cells sorted from approximately six-day pre-transplant mixed lymphocyte reaction (GvH or HvG direction). These TCRs come from a human patient who received an intestinal transplant.

CDR3 amino acids: CAWSVGAGYEQYF. The CDR3, as DNA: TGTGCCTGGAGTGTCGGTGCGGGGTACGAGCAGTACTTC. This chain links TRBV30 with TRBJ2-7; tentative D call: TRBD2 (6 bases). The CDR3 has 13 amino acids. Deletions cut 0 bases from V and 4 bases from J, with 10 bases between. Germline loops: CDR1 GTSNPN, CDR2 SVGIG (reference sequence). Drawing the rest from reference TRBV30 and TRBJ2-7, the complete variable domain is SQTIHQWPATLVQPVGSPLSLECTVEGTSNPNLYWYRQAAGRGLQLLFYSVGIGQISSEVPQNLSASRPQDRQFILSSKKLLLSDSGFYLCAWSVGAGYEQYFGPGTRLTVT.

The chain has TRBV5-1 and TRBJ2-2, with D hard to call. Trimming took off 0 bases at V and 0 bases at J, with 6 bases between the two ends. The CDR3 sequence is 15 residues long. Germline lookup yields CDR1 SGHRS and CDR2 YFSETQ. The CDR3 nucleotides are TGCGCCAGCAGCTTGGGCACAACGAACACCGGGGAGCTGTTTTTT. Protein: CASSLGTTNTGELFF.

This clone was found a few times. The junction departs from germline at one end; a sequencing error may be responsible. The J gene is TRBJ1-2, the V gene TRBV5-3; D unresolved. TRBV5-3 is flagged as an ORF with uncertain function. The CDR3 has 12 residues. The CDR3 region is CASSLVQDGYTF. The CDR3 DNA is TGTGCCAGCAGCTTGGTCCAGGATGGCTACACCTTC.

The CDR3 DNA follows: TGTGCCAGCTCACCCGGGACAGCCTCTGGAAACACCATATATTTT. The encoded protein is CASSPGTASGNTIYF. The chain uses TRBV18 and TRBJ1-3; 7 bases are a match to TRBD1. V gave up 3 bases and J gave up 0 bases; unmatched junction bases: 2. Germline V CDR1 and CDR2: KGHSH, LQKENI. CDR3 length: 15 amino acids.

This clone was counted a few times. The rearrangement joins TRBV5-1 to TRBJ1-1; weak D call: TRBD1 (6 bases). Trimming took 2 bases from V and 3 from J, leaving 14 bases between them. The CDR3 spans 15 residues. Germline assignment: CDR1 SGHRS and CDR2 YFSETQ. CDR3 residues: CASSLGSGAYTEAFF. The DNA for the CDR3 is TGCGCCAGCAGCTTAGGATCAGGGGCGTACACTGAAGCTTTCTTT.

In its sample, this clone was seen a few times. The J gene is TRBJ1-2, the V gene TRBV19; TRBD1 matches 10 bases. The CDR3 covers 15 residues. Germline V CDR1 and CDR2: LNHDA, SQIVND (reference sequence). Trimming at V came to 7 bases and at J to 7 bases, leaving 12 bases not matched to a gene. This chain's CDR3 is CASTQPKTGGFGYTF. In nucleotides, the CDR3 is TGTGCCAGTACCCAACCAAAGACAGGGGGCTTTGGCTACACCTTC.

This clone was found a few times. The chain has TRBV5-1 and TRBJ2-1, with TRBD1 as a possible D gene (6 bases). This CDR3 region has 19 residues. The germline gives CDR1 SGHRS, CDR2 YFSETQ. V lost 0 bases, J lost 0 bases, and 19 bases lay in between. Here the CDR3 DNA reads TGCGCCAGCAGCTTGGGACACGCTGATACAGGGCGCTCCTACAATGAGCAGTTCTTC. This sequence encodes CASSLGHADTGRSYNEQFF.

The rearrangement links TRBV6-5 to TRBJ1-1, with D possibly matching TRBD1 (5 bases). Germline V gives CDR1 MNHEY, CDR2 SVGAGI. This CDR3 comprises 12 residues. The germline V and J ends were trimmed by 1 base and 9 bases, with 9 bases remaining between them. CDR3 loop: CASSYFGAKAFF. CDR3 nucleotides: TGTGCCAGCAGTTACTTTGGGGCCAAAGCTTTCTTT.

The V gene is TRBV19, the J gene TRBJ2-2, with D maybe TRBD1 (5 bases). The CDR3 loop spans 15 amino acids. Trimming cost V 5 bases and J 1 base, with 11 bases left between them. Germline V gene lookup returns CDR1 LNHDA and CDR2 SQIVND (reference sequence). CDR3 in amino acids: CASSAYTGNTGELFF. The CDR3 coding sequence is TGTGCCAGTAGTGCCTACACAGGGAACACCGGGGAGCTGTTTTTT.

Comments on this clone: A junction end diverges from the germline sequence, so it may reflect a read error. At the DNA level, this CDR3 is encoded by other sequences in the same sample as well. The rearrangement joins TRBV30 to TRBJ1-1, with D possibly matching TRBD1 (6 bases). This CDR3 has 13 amino acids. Germline-derived CDR1 and CDR2 are GTSNPN and SVGIG (reference sequence). This chain's CDR3 is CAWSVQGNTEAFF. The CDR3 coding sequence is TGCGCCTGGAGTGTACAGGGGAACACTGAAGCTTTCTTT. The variable domain in full, completed from reference TRBV30 and TRBJ1-1, reads SQTIHQWPATLVQPVGSPLSLECTVEGTSNPNLYWYRQAAGRGLQLLFYSVGIGQISSEVPQNLSASRPQDRQFILSSKKLLLSDSGFYLCAWSVQGNTEAFFGQGTRLTVV.

The rearrangement links TRBV19 to TRBJ1-1; D might be TRBD1 (5 bases). Trimming left V 4 bases short and J 1 base short, with 10 bases between. The CDR3 totals 14 residues. CDR1 is LNHDA and CDR2 is SQIVND in the germline V gene (reference sequence). As DNA, the CDR3 is TGTGCCAGTAGTAGGGCAGGGCGGAACACTGAAGCTTTCTTT. It codes for CASSRAGRNTEAFF.

This clone was seen more than once but under ten times. This chain uses TRBV5-1 with TRBJ2-7; 7 bases align to TRBD2. Germline V lookup: CDR1 SGHRS, CDR2 YFSETQ. Unmatched junction bases numbered 7, after V lost 4 bases and J lost 3 bases. There are 14 residues in the CDR3. DNA of the CDR3: TGCGCCAGCAGCGTGTCCGGGAGGCTCTACGAGCAGTACTTC. Its protein is CASSVSGRLYEQYF.

This clone was detected only a few times. The chain has TRBV6-6 and TRBJ1-5; possibly TRBD1 for D (6 bases). The CDR3 spans 15 residues. Trimming shortened V by 0 bases and J by 7 bases, and 13 bases separated the two germline ends. In germline, CDR1 is MNHNY, CDR2 SVGAGI (reference sequence). The CDR3 spells CASSYSWGRGQPQHF. The DNA of the CDR3 is TGTGCCAGCAGTTACTCGTGGGGGCGAGGACAGCCCCAGCATTTT.

This clone was seen a handful of times. For the CDR3, the DNA is TGCGCCAGCAGCTCAGGACAGGGAGGCCAGCCCCAGCATTTT. This sequence encodes CASSSGQGGQPQHF. V usage is TRBV5-1 and J usage is TRBJ1-5, with 8 bases aligning to TRBD1. Germline CDR1 and CDR2: SGHRS and YFSETQ. The CDR3 is 14 amino acids. V was clipped by 3 bases and J by 7 bases; unmatched bases: 6.

The chain is built from TRBV9 and TRBJ2-5; 10 positions match TRBD2. The J segment lost 4 bases and the V segment lost 0 bases, leaving 6 bases of the junction unmatched. The CDR3 has 16 amino acids. CDR1 SGDLS and CDR2 YYNGEE come from the germline V gene. For the CDR3, the DNA is TGTGCCAGCAGCGTAGGGAGCGGGGGGGCCGTAGAGACCCAGTACTTC. Translated, it gives CASSVGSGGAVETQYF.

The CDR3 reads CASRGGAGVESPLHF. The CDR3 bases are TGTGCCAGCAGAGGGGGGGCAGGGGTAGAGTCACCCCTCCACTTT. The chain joins TRBV25-1 to TRBJ1-6; D possibly corresponds to TRBD1 (6 bases). The CDR3 runs to 15 residues. Germline values: CDR1 MGHDK, CDR2 SYGVNS. Trimming shortened V by 6 bases and J by 10 bases, and 19 bases separated the two germline ends.

A few counts support this clone. V usage is TRBV4-1 and J usage is TRBJ1-2; D may be TRBD1 (5 bases). Germline V gene data show CDR1 as MGHRA and CDR2 as YSYEKL. The CDR3 is made up of 15 amino acids. Trimming took 1 base from V and 2 from J, leaving 11 bases between them. The CDR3 protein is CASSQVLEGNYGYTF. The DNA of the CDR3 is TGCGCCAGCAGCCAAGTTCTGGAGGGGAACTATGGCTACACCTTC.

This sequence joins TRBV5-4 and TRBJ2-3, with no clear D. Germline CDR1 reads SGHNT; CDR2 reads YYREEE (reference sequence). V dropped 4 bases and J dropped 2 bases, with 11 bases sitting between them. The length of the CDR3 is 14 residues. The CDR3 sequence: CASSPKGLTDTQYF. CDR3 nucleotides: TGTGCCAGCAGCCCGAAGGGCCTCACAGATACGCAGTATTTT.

CDR3: CATSRRRGGGSYEQYF. The CDR3 DNA is TGTGCCACCAGCAGACGGCGAGGGGGAGGCTCCTACGAGCAGTACTTC. V usage is TRBV15 and J usage is TRBJ2-7; D could derive from TRBD1 or TRBD2 (6 bases each). This CDR3 is 16 amino acids long. The germline V and J ends were trimmed by 2 bases and 0 bases, with 14 bases remaining between them. Germline assignment: CDR1 LNHNV and CDR2 YYDKDF (reference sequence).

This chain links TRBV7-9 with TRBJ2-2, with 7 positions matching TRBD1. J lost 3 bases, V lost 2 bases, and 3 bases had no gene match. Germline V gives CDR1 SEHNR, CDR2 FQNEAQ (reference sequence). The CDR3 is 15 residues long. The CDR3 DNA reads TGTGCCAGCAGCTTAAACAGGGGAGACACCGGGGAGCTGTTTTTT. It encodes CASSLNRGDTGELFF.

This clone has only a few counts. Here the CDR3 omits its conserved ending phenylalanine or tryptophan, so a read error is the likely source. The DNA is omitted, as the CDR3 cannot be located on it reliably, and the CDR3 follows TCRdb's listing. The J gene is TRBJ1-6, the V gene TRBV30; the table gives TRBD1 as D, unverified against the DNA. 13 amino acids form the CDR3, both terminal residues included. Germline CDR1 GTSNPN, CDR2 SVGIG (reference sequence). The CDR3 is CAWSVIKLTPGPL.

This clone appeared once. The chain carries TRBV14 and TRBJ2-7; possibly TRBD1 or TRBD2 for D (5 bases each). The germline V gene encodes CDR1 SGHDN and CDR2 FVKESK. Trimming removed 5 bases at V and 3 bases at J, with 11 bases between. There are 13 residues in the CDR3. The CDR3 bases are TGTGCCAGCAGCGAGGGGAATCTCTACGAGCAGTACTTC. Its protein product is CASSEGNLYEQYF.

This sequence joins TRBV9 and TRBJ1-2; D not resolved. Per the germline V gene, CDR1 is SGDLS and CDR2 is YYNGEE. This CDR3 has 13 amino acids. The V end lost 3 bases, the J end lost 4 bases, and 10 bases lay between the germline ends. CDR3 sequence: CASSDRTGYGYTF. In DNA form, the CDR3 reads TGTGCCAGCAGCGATCGGACGGGCTATGGCTACACCTTC.

The rearrangement joins TRBV5-1 to TRBJ2-3; D is unresolved. In germline, CDR1 is SGHRS, CDR2 YFSETQ. The ends were cut back, 2 bases at V and 6 bases at J, with 10 bases in the middle. The CDR3 loop spans 13 amino acids. CDR3 in DNA: TGCGCCAGCAGCTTCGGACCACGGGATACGCAGTATTTT. Its protein product is CASSFGPRDTQYF.

Here the CDR3 DNA reads TGTGCCAGCAGCTTAGCCGACAGATATGGCTACACCTTC. Translated: CASSLADRYGYTF. The J gene is TRBJ1-2, the V gene TRBV7-9, with D maybe TRBD1 (5 bases). There are 13 residues in the CDR3. V lost 0 bases, J lost 5 bases, and 7 bases lay in between. Per germline, CDR1 SEHNR and CDR2 FQNEAQ (reference sequence).

This clone was detected a few times. The chain uses TRBV11-3 and TRBJ2-3; 11 nucleotides line up with TRBD2. From germline, CDR1 is SGHNT and CDR2 YENEEA. V shed 0 bases and J 5 bases; nucleotides not matched to a gene: 4. The CDR3 has 16 amino acids. The CDR3 nucleotides read TGTGCCAGCAGCTTAGAAGGGCTAGCGGGGGGAGATACGCAGTATTTT. Its protein is CASSLEGLAGGDTQYF. The whole variable domain, remainder taken from reference TRBV11-3 and TRBJ2-3, is EAGVVQSPRYKIIEKKQPVAFWCNPISGHNTLYWYLQNLGQGPELLIRYENEEAVDDSQLPKDRFSAERLKGVDSTLKIQPAELGDSAVYLCASSLEGLAGGDTQYFGPGTRLTVL.

The chain joins TRBV6-1 to TRBJ2-1; 9 nucleotides match TRBD1. There are 15 residues in the CDR3. V dropped 6 bases and J dropped 9; count of bases not matched to a gene: 12. From germline, CDR1 is MNHNS and CDR2 SASEGT. DNA for the CDR3: TGTGCCAGCAGAACAGGGGGCCATTGGCTAAGTGAGCAGTTCTTC. Its translation: CASRTGGHWLSEQFF.

The chain combines TRBV5-1 with TRBJ1-4; the D gene is possibly TRBD1 (6 bases). Germline V gives CDR1 SGHRS, CDR2 YFSETQ. The CDR3 runs 17 residues. Between the trimmed V and J ends, which lost 0 bases and 2 bases, there was a span of 14 bases. The CDR3: CASSLDVGGQTNEKLFF. CDR3 bases: TGCGCCAGCAGCTTGGACGTTGGGGGGCAGACTAATGAAAAACTGTTTTTT. The variable domain in full, with the rest retrieved from reference TRBV5-1 and TRBJ1-4, is KAGVTQTPRYLIKTRGQQVTLSCSPISGHRSVSWYQQTPGQGLQFLFEYFSETQRNKGNFPGRFSGRQFSNSRSEMNVSTLELGDSALYLCASSLDVGGQTNEKLFFGSGTQLSVL.

The J gene is TRBJ2-3, the V gene TRBV5-1; 9 bases align to TRBD1. CDR3 size: 15 residues. The trim removed 0 bases at V and 3 bases at J, leaving 2 bases unmatched. Germline-derived CDR1 and CDR2 are SGHRS and YFSETQ. The CDR3 coding sequence is TGCGCCAGCAGCTTGGTTGGACAGGGGACAGATACGCAGTATTTT. Translated, it gives CASSLVGQGTDTQYF.

This chain uses TRBV30 with TRBJ2-7; 8 bases agree with TRBD2. This CDR3 is built from 12 residues. Germline loops: CDR1 GTSNPN, CDR2 SVGIG (reference sequence). Trimming cost V 7 bases and J 8 bases; bases outside gene matches: 10. The CDR3 region has the DNA TGTGCCTTCTCTAGCGGGTACGGGAAGCAGTACTTC. It translates to CAFSSGYGKQYF.